The 17 T cell receptor beta chains reported below all come from one sample, sequenced in a study of cytomegalovirus exposure and HLA in healthy donors. PCR involved 60 Vbeta and 13 Jbeta primers. TCRdb's table, derived via immunoSEQ multiplex PCR, lists solely in-frame clones and lacks some. This repertoire shows about 220,000 clones, approximately 70% found once; its top ten account for 1.8%. Input material: PBMCs. The receptors stem from a woman aged 25-40 years in good health and CMV-seronegative.

A remark on this clone: Additional DNA sequences in this sample encode the identical CDR3. The chain uses TRBV7-9 and TRBJ2-2; TRBD1 aligns across 7 bases. The CDR3 consists of 16 residues. Trimming removed 2 bases from V and 1 base from J; junction bases left unmatched: 4. The germline V gene has CDR1 SEHNR and CDR2 FQNEAQ (reference sequence). The CDR3 loop is CASSLPRTGNTGELFF. The DNA for the CDR3 is TGTGCCAGCAGCTTACCGCGGACAGGGAACACCGGGGAGCTGTTTTTT. The variable domain in full, completed from reference TRBV7-9 and TRBJ2-2, reads DTGVSQNPRHKITKRGQNVTFRCDPISEHNRLYWYRQTLGQGPEFLTYFQNEAQLEKSRLLSDRFSAERPKGSFSTLEIQRTEQGDSAMYLCASSLPRTGNTGELFFGEGSRLTVL.

The chain employs TRBV27 and TRBJ1-1; no clear D. Trimming left V 6 bases short and J 0 bases short, with 14 bases between. Looked up from germline, CDR1 is MNHEY and CDR2 is SMNVEV (reference sequence). The CDR3 runs 15 residues. CDR3 DNA sequence: TGTGCCAGCAGCCCCCGGGGAGGAATGAACACTGAAGCTTTCTTT. Protein: CASSPRGGMNTEAFF.

The rearrangement links TRBV7-2 to TRBJ2-1; a possible D gene is TRBD1 (5 bases). V was clipped by 4 bases and J by 7 bases, with 17 bases between them. CDR3 length: 15 residues. Germline CDR1 is SGHTA and CDR2 is FQGNSA. The CDR3: CASSSDSLTRNEQFF. In DNA form, the CDR3 reads TGTGCCAGCAGCTCCGACAGTCTAACGAGAAATGAGCAGTTCTTC.

The V and J genes are TRBV9 and TRBJ1-1, with 7 positions matching TRBD1. J lost 1 base, V lost 3 bases, and 6 bases had no gene match. Germline lookup yields CDR1 SGDLS and CDR2 YYNGEE. This CDR3 spans 15 amino acids. The CDR3 bases are TGTGCCAGCAGCGCACAGGGGTTCGGGAACACTGAAGCTTTCTTT. Translating it yields CASSAQGFGNTEAFF.

A note on this clone: One end of the junction does not line up with germline, which may come from a read error. This sample also contains other DNA sequences that code for the same CDR3. The chain is built from TRBV19 and TRBJ1-1; the D is unclear. The CDR3 length is 15 residues. Germline assignment: CDR1 LNHDA and CDR2 SQIVND (reference sequence). The CDR3 sequence: CASSIPPGGNTEAFF. The DNA for the CDR3 is TGTGCCAGTAGTATCCCCCCCGGAGGAAACACTGAAGCCTTCTTT.

This clone was observed many times. The rearrangement links TRBV29-1 to TRBJ1-1; no reliable D call. The V gene's germline CDR1 is SQVTM and CDR2 ANQGSEA. There are 11 residues in the CDR3. Trimming removed 4 bases at V and 7 bases at J, with 10 bases between. CDR3 nucleotides: TGCAGCGTTGGAGGGAGGGATGAAGCTTTCTTT. It is translated as CSVGGRDEAFF. Variable domain in full (rest from reference TRBV29-1 and TRBJ1-1): SAVISQKPSRDICQRGTSLTIQCQVDSQVTMMFWYRQQPGQSLTLIATANQGSEATYESGFVIDKFPISRPNLTFSTLTVSNMSPEDSSIYLCSVGGRDEAFFGQGTRLTVV.

The chain recombines TRBV5-1 with TRBJ2-1, with a weak D call TRBD1 (5 bases). Trimming shortened V by 0 bases and J by 4 bases, and 14 bases separated the two germline ends. Germline V gene lookup returns CDR1 SGHRS and CDR2 YFSETQ. CDR3 length: 16 residues. DNA of the CDR3: TGCGCCAGCAGCTTGGGGTTAGTACAGGTTTACAATGAGCAGTTCTTC. It encodes CASSLGLVQVYNEQFF.

This rearrangement joins TRBV2 to TRBJ2-1; tentative D call: TRBD2 (6 bases). Germline lookup yields CDR1 SNHLY and CDR2 FYNNEI. CDR3 size: 15 residues. Trimming left V 7 bases short and J 5 bases short, with 18 bases between. The CDR3 sequence: CASKEQLASNNEQFF. CDR3 coding DNA: TGTGCCAGCAAAGAGCAGCTAGCGAGTAACAATGAGCAGTTCTTC.

For this clone: Its ends do not fully match the called genes, so a read error is possible. J is TRBJ1-6 and V is TRBV2, with 7 bases that match TRBD1. The CDR3 is 15 residues long. Germline CDR1 and CDR2: SNHLY and FYNNEI. CDR3 sequence reads: CAGGQVYSYNSPLHF. Written as DNA, the CDR3 is TGTGCCGGCGGACAGGTCTACTCCTATAATTCCCCCCTCCACTTT.

The gene calls are TRBV13 and TRBJ2-1; a weak D match, TRBD1 (6 bases). The V and J ends lost 5 bases and 3 bases respectively, with 14 bases between them. The CDR3 length is 15 residues. Germline V gene data show CDR1 as PRHDT and CDR2 as FYEKMQ (reference sequence). The CDR3 region has the DNA TGTGCCAGCAGCACAACCGGGACACTCTACAATGAGCAGTTCTTC. It specifies CASSTTGTLYNEQFF.

The chain employs TRBV10-2 and TRBJ1-1, with 7 bases aligning to TRBD1. The germline V gene encodes CDR1 WSHSY and CDR2 SAAADI. The length of the CDR3 is 15 residues. V lost 8 bases to trimming and J lost 4 bases; unmatched junction nucleotides: 13. This CDR3 reads CASVVPTGSATEAFF. The CDR3, as DNA: TGCGCCAGCGTCGTTCCGACAGGGTCGGCCACTGAAGCTTTCTTT.

The V call is TRBV2, the J call TRBJ2-5, with TRBD1 as a possible D gene (6 bases). This CDR3 spans 17 amino acids. V was cut by 1 base and J by 1 base, with 16 bases left in between. The germline V gene has CDR1 SNHLY and CDR2 FYNNEI. The CDR3 sequence: CASSEGGDIWSQETQYF. The DNA of the CDR3 is TGTGCCAGCAGTGAAGGTGGGGACATTTGGTCCCAAGAGACCCAGTACTTC.

The chain combines TRBV2 with TRBJ2-3; 9 nucleotides agree with TRBD2. The CDR3 contains 15 residues. The germline V gene encodes CDR1 SNHLY and CDR2 FYNNEI. Trimming removed 4 bases from V and 4 bases from J; junction bases left unmatched: 6. CDR3 bases: TGTGCCAGCAGTGGAAGCGGGGGGCCCTCAGATACGCAGTATTTT. Translation gives CASSGSGGPSDTQYF. Based on the CDR3 plus reference TRBV2 and TRBJ2-3, the full variable domain is EPEVTQTPSHQVTQMGQEVILRCVPISNHLYFYWYRQILGQKVEFLVSFYNNEISEKSEIFDDQFSVERPDGSNFTLKIRSTKLEDSAMYFCASSGSGGPSDTQYFGPGTRLTVL.

The chain is built from TRBV18 and TRBJ2-1; D remains ambiguous. Per the germline V gene, CDR1 is KGHSH and CDR2 is LQKENI. With 3 bases removed from V and 5 bases from J, the gap between germline ends came to 5 bases. The CDR3 runs 12 residues. The CDR3 nucleotides read TGTGCCAGCTCACCCCAGAACAATGAGCAGTTCTTC. Protein: CASSPQNNEQFF. The whole variable domain, filled in from reference TRBV18 and TRBJ2-1, reads NAGVMQNPRHLVRRRGQEARLRCSPMKGHSHVYWYRQLPEEGLKFMVYLQKENIIDESGMPKERFSAEFPKEGPSILRIQQVVRGDSAAYFCASSPQNNEQFFGPGTRLTVL.

V usage is TRBV7-3 and J usage is TRBJ2-3, with 9 bases matching TRBD1. There are 14 residues in the CDR3. Germline lookup yields CDR1 SGHTA and CDR2 FQGTGA. V dropped 5 bases and J dropped 3; count of bases not matched to a gene: 3. In DNA, the CDR3 is TGTGCCAGCAGCCCTGGGACAGGGACAGATACGCAGTATTTT. It codes for CASSPGTGTDTQYF.

This clone has only a few counts. The gene calls are TRBV7-2 and TRBJ2-7, with TRBD2 matching over 8 bases. Germline CDR1 SGHTA, CDR2 FQGNSA. CDR3 size: 13 residues. The trim removed 4 bases at V and 5 bases at J, leaving 4 bases unmatched. CDR3 nucleotide sequence: TGTGCCAGCAGCTCCGGACTAGCCCACGAGCAGTACTTC. Translation gives CASSSGLAHEQYF.

V gene TRBV15 combines with J gene TRBJ2-3; TRBD2 matches 8 bases. V lost 0 bases, J lost 4 bases, and 6 bases stayed unmatched. The CDR3 spans 16 residues. Germline V CDR1 and CDR2: LNHNV, YYDKDF (reference sequence). Here the CDR3 reads CATSRDSSGGPDTQYF. CDR3 bases: TGTGCCACCAGCAGAGATTCCAGCGGGGGCCCAGATACGCAGTATTTT.